Described below is a single TCR beta chain sequence and its context. The specificity of this receptor is unknown. The sample holds no much larger clone one base away, and base qualities are not on file. Trimming takes 3 bases from V and 4 bases from J, and the germline ends sit 18 bases apart. There are 16 amino acids in the CDR3, from cysteine to phenylalanine inclusive. Only the CDR3 region is kept as DNA, spanning 48 bases read in frame from base 1. CDR1 and CDR2 are read off the germline V gene as MGHRA and YSYEKL. The data derive from a study of T cells in Graves' hyperthyroidism and ophthalmopathy (dated 2019 in TCRdb). Regarding the complete study: Peripheral blood was sampled at the time of initial diagnosis, prior to any treatment. TCR V-J signatures able to tell the groups apart were searched for in a discovery cohort of about a hundred patients, of whom more than 40 had Graves' ophthalmopathy and 57 had stable Graves' hyperthyroidism. Prospective prediction of ophthalmopathy was tested in an independent validation cohort consisting of some 19 hyperthyroidism patients and about 17 patients who later progressed to ophthalmopathy. The 100 discovery patients were divided at random into training and test sets in a 7:3 ratio. In six Graves' hyperthyroidism patients, the study also compared T-cell repertoires from thyroid tissue with T-cell repertoires from blood. Once sampling was done, hyperthyroidism patients were given methimazole at a starting dose of 30 mg daily, whereas ophthalmopathy patients were given high-dose intravenous methylprednisolone. The paper reports TCR Vbeta CDR3 sequencing of some 140 peripheral blood samples: around 45 ophthalmopathy, roughly 74 hyperthyroidism and around 17 progressor patients. What the work shows at the level of the full study, not this receptor alone: In cross-validation, a model built on a 13 V-J signature told ophthalmopathy apart from stable hyperthyroidism with about 90% sensitivity and roughly 82% specificity, and in testing the same model reached 80%/75%. Most expanded thyroid clonotypes (frequency above 0.001) were also detected in blood, suggesting blood repertoires may reflect thyroid immune responses. In validation, the model predicted progression to ophthalmopathy a median of around 6.5 months before onset, with approximately 70% sensitivity and about 72% specificity. Sample size was not statistically predetermined, and blinding of investigators to group allocation was not performed.

The TCR beta CDR3 regions were amplified from the RNA transcripts. For the first round of RT-PCR on the TCR CDR3, the HTBI primer set was used together with the Qiagen OneStep RT-PCR kit. Libraries were constructed in a second round of multiplex PCR, after which size selection and purification were carried out. The libraries were sequenced on an Illumina HiSeq2000 using paired-end 100 bp reads. The published analysis was carried out like this. Raw data were processed with SOAPnuke, discarding reads with adapters, uncalled bases, mean Phred below 15, or no exact constant-primer or identifier match. COPE v1.2.5 was used to merge the high-quality paired reads, and each unique nucleotide sequence was defined as a clonotype. MiTCR v1.1 was used to align the clonotypes against IMGT TRBV, TRBD and TRBJ reference segments. Analysis was restricted to V-J combinations with a frequency above 0.0001, which covered roughly 99% of repertoires. A TCS score was defined as the ratio of F50 (clonal expansion) to E x V (chaos), with BLOSUM62-based TCRdist applied between CDR3 peptides within each V-J. Welch's t-statistics and random forest reduced approximately 520 V-J features to 10 to 15, which were used in a naive Bayes classifier (R e1071). Clones were called with MiXCR by TCRdb after fastp trimmed the public reads at Q25, and only in-frame beta chains were retained. Every distinct CDR3 protein forms one entry, paired with its most common genes and DNA. These V and J calls rely on TCRdb rather than the paper's analysis. The sample data list more than 350,000 distinct CDR3 sequences, and 15% of these were observed just once. Over 25% of the sample goes to the ten largest clones.

Stable Graves' hyperthyroidism was defined as no progression to ophthalmopathy during 18 months of follow-up. Hyperthyroidism patients were newly diagnosed, with disease duration under 2 months, and aged 18 to 65 years. The study excluded patients with uncontrolled infections, other autoimmune diseases, pregnancy or lactation. Clinical symptoms, serum thyroxine and TRAb, thyroid ultrasound, and orbital computed tomography formed the basis for the diagnoses. PBMCs were isolated from 10 ml of fresh peripheral blood by Ficoll-Paque density gradient centrifugation. Trizol reagent was used to extract total RNA, and RNA quality was then checked on an Agilent 2100 Bioanalyzer.

Sequencing input: blood. The receptor's source is a woman in her 30s with Graves' hyperthyroidism. The chain is assembled from TRBV4-1 and TRBJ1-2; no D segment can be confidently identified. The CDR3: CASSHPAGGAFYGYTF. The sequenced DNA: TGCGCCAGCAGCCATCCAGCGGGCGGTGCTTTCTATGGCTACACCTTC.